This T cell receptor (beta chain) originates from a study of blood T cell repertoires in COVID-19. The CDR3 spans 13 residues. With 5 bases clipped from V and 4 bases from J, the junction kept 4 bases outside the gene matches. The assay was immunoSEQ multiplex PCR, and TCRdb's table has in-frame clones only and misses some. The table shows about 120,000 clones, with about 90% occurring only once. This TCR was recovered from a woman aged 55-75 years with COVID-19, enrolled during active disease. This sequence joins TRBV12-3 or TRBV12-4 and TRBJ1-2; TRBD1 agrees at 7 bases. Source material: peripheral blood. CDR3 bases: TGTGCCAGCAGTCCTGGGACAGTCTATGGCTACACCTTC. Its translation is CASSPGTVYGYTF.